This record concerns one TCR beta chain sequence. The target antigen is unknown. RNA extraction was followed by reverse transcription into cDNA, which acted as the sequencing template. Method: immunoSEQ multiplex PCR; TCRdb's copy keeps in-frame clones and lacks some. This table holds about 200,000 clones, about 62% found once. This specimen comes from a study of CD8+ T cells in alopecia areata. On the study more broadly: Treated patients were given oral tofacitinib, which was dosed at 5 to 10 mg twice daily.

Germline values: CDR1 SQVTM, CDR2 ANQGSEA. The CDR3 runs to 14 residues. The V gene lost 7 bases and the J gene lost 2 bases, with 17 bases spanning the gap. Indicated treatment: oral pan-JAK inhibitor, 5-10 mg twice daily. Cell sorting was applied to PBMCs, and CD4+ and CD8+ T cells were collected. Study-level findings and limits: Normal scalp had lower clonality than lesional scalp, with alopecia totalis/universalis lesions showing this most strongly. Scalp clonality, along with expanded CD8+ clones among the top 100, was significantly decreased by tofacitinib.

The chain employs TRBV29-1 and TRBJ2-5; D is unclear. The origin of this receptor is a human donor with alopecia areata. This sample comprised CD4+ T cells sorted from blood, obtained at week 24, from a patient treated with tofacitinib. The chain's CDR3 is CSASRAMGQETQYF. The CDR3 nucleotides read TGCAGCGCATCACGGGCAATGGGGCAAGAGACCCAGTACTTC.